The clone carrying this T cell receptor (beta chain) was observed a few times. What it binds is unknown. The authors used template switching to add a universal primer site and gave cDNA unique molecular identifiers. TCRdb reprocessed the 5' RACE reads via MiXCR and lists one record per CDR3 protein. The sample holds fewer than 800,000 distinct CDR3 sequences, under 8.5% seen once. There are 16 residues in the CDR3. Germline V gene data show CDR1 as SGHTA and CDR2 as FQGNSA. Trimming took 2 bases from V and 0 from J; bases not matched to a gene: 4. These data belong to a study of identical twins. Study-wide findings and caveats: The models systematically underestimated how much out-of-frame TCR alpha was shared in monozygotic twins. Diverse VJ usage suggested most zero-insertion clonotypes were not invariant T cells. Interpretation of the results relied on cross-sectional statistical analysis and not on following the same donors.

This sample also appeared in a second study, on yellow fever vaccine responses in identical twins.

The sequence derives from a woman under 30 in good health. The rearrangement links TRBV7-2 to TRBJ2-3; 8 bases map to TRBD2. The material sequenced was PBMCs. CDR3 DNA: TGTGCCAGCAGCTTACGAGCGGGAGCTAGCACAGATACGCAGTATTTT. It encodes CASSLRAGASTDTQYF.